These T cell receptor beta chains were read from a single sample in a study of T cell repertoires in cytomegalovirus infection. TCRdb re-called the reads through MiXCR, storing one row per CDR3 protein. The table has fewer than 550,000 distinct CDR3 sequences, about 33% seen once. The sample consisted of PBMCs. The source is a human donor in good health (CMV status not recorded). Some clones in this sample may be carry-over from other donors' samples. The CDR3 runs from the conserved cysteine through the conserved F or W. Fields, in order: D gene, J gene, clone size, V gene, CDR3 protein, CDR3 DNA. D genes are given only for firm matches. The size of a clone is reported for some rows only, either as once, few or many, or as a class for expanded clones.

- TRBJ2-2 many TRBV7-9 CASSLTDANTGELFF TGTGCCAGCAGTCTTACAGACGCGAACACCGGGGAGCTGTTTTTT
- TRBJ2-1 many TRBV6-5 CASSYDGVAGSYNEQFF TGTGCCAGCAGTTACGACGGGGTGGCAGGCTCCTACAATGAGCAGTTCTTC
TRBD1 TRBJ1-6 - TRBV6-2/TRBV6-3 CASSYGDRDPLHF TGTGCCAGCAGTTACGGGGACAGGGATCCCCTCCACTTT
TRBD2 TRBJ2-3 many TRBV7-6 CASSLASSGPTDTQYF TGTGCCAGCAGCTTAGCCTCTAGCGGACCTACAGATACGCAGTATTTT
- TRBJ2-3 - TRBV7-2 CASGPVGYTDTQYF TGTGCCAGCGGCCCGGTGGGCTACACAGATACGCAGTATTTT
TRBD1 TRBJ1-5 - TRBV5-8 CASRTTGTGYQPQHF TGTGCCAGCAGGACTACCGGGACAGGTTATCAGCCCCAGCATTTT
TRBD2 TRBJ2-3 few TRBV2 CASSPAVGSGLNTDTQYF TGTGCCAGCAGTCCAGCTGTCGGTAGCGGGCTGAACACAGATACGCAGTATTTT
- TRBJ2-7 - TRBV19 CASSFTGFAYEQYF TGTGCCAGTAGTTTTACAGGATTTGCCTACGAGCAGTACTTC
TRBD2 TRBJ2-3 - TRBV4-1 CASSHPLRLADPTDTQYF TGCGCCAGCAGCCATCCCCTGCGGCTAGCGGACCCCACAGATACGCAGTATTTT
TRBD2 TRBJ2-1 - TRBV29-1 CSVEAASGGYYNEQFF TGCAGCGTTGAAGCGGCTAGCGGGGGGTATTACAATGAGCAGTTCTTC
TRBD1 TRBJ2-2 few TRBV4-1 CASSQEWTGAVSNTGELFF TGCGCCAGCAGCCAAGAGTGGACAGGGGCTGTCTCGAACACCGGGGAGCTGTTTTTT
TRBD2 TRBJ2-1 few TRBV20-1 CSATAGGMNEQFF TGCAGTGCTACGGCGGGGGGGATGAATGAGCAGTTCTTC
TRBD2 TRBJ2-5 - TRBV5-1 CASSLGWRLADQETQYF TGCGCCAGCAGCTTGGGGTGGCGTCTAGCGGACCAAGAGACCCAGTACTTC
- TRBJ2-7 few TRBV18 CASSPPVDRMNWEQYF TGTGCCAGCTCACCACCGGTGGACAGAATGAACTGGGAGCAGTACTTC